This TCR beta chain was captured by sequencing in a study of T cells in narcolepsy. Study details: Donors had narcolepsy type 1 or type 2, or were healthy controls. General study points: Reportedly, autoreactive clonotypes were serially detected in patients' blood but not controls'. Same-patient CSF and blood CD4+ T cell clonotypes included HCRT-specific and TRIB2-specific autoreactive ones.

V was trimmed by 4 bases and J by 2 bases, leaving 8 bases between them. The CDR3 spans 14 residues. CDR1 is SGHDN, CDR2 FVKESK, per germline. On this clone itself: Antigen unknown.

The data were produced by immunoSEQ multiplex PCR, yet TCRdb's version contains in-frame clones alone and is incomplete. The table lists tens of thousands of clones, about 76% of them singletons. The sequenced sample was CD45RA- memory CD4+ T cells from PBMCs. The sequence came from a human donor with narcolepsy. The chain has TRBV14 and TRBJ2-2; D possibly corresponds to TRBD1 (5 bases). CDR3 loop: CASSRGYNTGELFF. DNA of the CDR3: TGTGCCAGCAGCCGGGGCTACAACACCGGGGAGCTGTTTTTT. Using reference TRBV14 and TRBJ2-2 for the parts outside the CDR3, the full variable domain is EAGVTQFPSHSVIEKGQTVTLRCDPISGHDNLYWYRRVMGKEIKFLLHFVKESKQDESGMPNNRFLAERTGGTYSTLKVQPAELEDSGVYFCASSRGYNTGELFFGEGSRLTVL.